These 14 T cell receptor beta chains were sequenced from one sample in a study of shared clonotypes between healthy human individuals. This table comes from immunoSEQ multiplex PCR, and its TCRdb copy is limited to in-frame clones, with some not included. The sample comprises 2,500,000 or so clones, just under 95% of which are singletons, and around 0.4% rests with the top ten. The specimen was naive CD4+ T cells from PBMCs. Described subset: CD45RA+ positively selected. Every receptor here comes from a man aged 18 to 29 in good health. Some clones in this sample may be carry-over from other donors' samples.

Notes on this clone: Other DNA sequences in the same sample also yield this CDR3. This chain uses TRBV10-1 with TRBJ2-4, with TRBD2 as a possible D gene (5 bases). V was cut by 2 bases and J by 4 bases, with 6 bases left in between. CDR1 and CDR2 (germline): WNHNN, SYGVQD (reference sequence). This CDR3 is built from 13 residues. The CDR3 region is CASSEGGKNIQYF. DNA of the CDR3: TGCGCCAGCAGTGAGGGAGGAAAAAACATTCAGTACTTC.

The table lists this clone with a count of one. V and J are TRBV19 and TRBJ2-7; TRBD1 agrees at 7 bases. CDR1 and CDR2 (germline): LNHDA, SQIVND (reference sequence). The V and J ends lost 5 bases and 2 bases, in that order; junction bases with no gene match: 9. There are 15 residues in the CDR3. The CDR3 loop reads CASSVQTGMAYEQYF. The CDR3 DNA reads TGTGCCAGTAGTGTCCAGACAGGGATGGCCTACGAGCAGTACTTC.

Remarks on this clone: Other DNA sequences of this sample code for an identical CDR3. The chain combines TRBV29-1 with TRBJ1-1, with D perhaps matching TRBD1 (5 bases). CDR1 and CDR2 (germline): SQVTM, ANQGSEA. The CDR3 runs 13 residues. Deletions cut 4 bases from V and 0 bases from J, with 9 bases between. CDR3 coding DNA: TGCAGCGTTGCAGGGCTCATGAACACTGAAGCTTTCTTT. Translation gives CSVAGLMNTEAFF. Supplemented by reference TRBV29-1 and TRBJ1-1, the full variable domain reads SAVISQKPSRDICQRGTSLTIQCQVDSQVTMMFWYRQQPGQSLTLIATANQGSEATYESGFVIDKFPISRPNLTFSTLTVSNMSPEDSSIYLCSVAGLMNTEAFFGQGTRLTVV.

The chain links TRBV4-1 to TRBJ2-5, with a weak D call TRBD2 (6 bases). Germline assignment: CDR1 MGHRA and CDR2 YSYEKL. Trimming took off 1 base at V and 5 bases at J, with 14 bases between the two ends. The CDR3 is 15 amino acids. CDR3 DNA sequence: TGCGCCAGCAGCCAAGGTCGGGCGGGGAGGGAGACCCAGTACTTC. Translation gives CASSQGRAGRETQYF.

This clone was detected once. The CDR3 protein is CASSLSRDTQYF. CDR3 nucleotides: TGTGCCAGCAGCTTAAGCCGGGATACGCAGTATTTT. V and J are TRBV7-3 and TRBJ2-3; D call uncertain. This CDR3 has 12 residues. The germline V and J ends were trimmed by 1 base and 6 bases, with 5 bases remaining between them. The germline V gene encodes CDR1 SGHTA and CDR2 FQGTGA.

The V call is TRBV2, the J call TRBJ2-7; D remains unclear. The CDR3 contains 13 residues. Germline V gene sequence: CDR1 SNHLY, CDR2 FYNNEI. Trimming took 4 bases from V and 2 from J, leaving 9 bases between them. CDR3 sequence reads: CASSADATYEQYF. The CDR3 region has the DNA TGTGCCAGCAGTGCGGACGCCACCTACGAGCAGTACTTC. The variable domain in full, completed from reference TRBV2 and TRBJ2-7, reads EPEVTQTPSHQVTQMGQEVILRCVPISNHLYFYWYRQILGQKVEFLVSFYNNEISEKSEIFDDQFSVERPDGSNFTLKIRSTKLEDSAMYFCASSADATYEQYFGPGTRLTVT.

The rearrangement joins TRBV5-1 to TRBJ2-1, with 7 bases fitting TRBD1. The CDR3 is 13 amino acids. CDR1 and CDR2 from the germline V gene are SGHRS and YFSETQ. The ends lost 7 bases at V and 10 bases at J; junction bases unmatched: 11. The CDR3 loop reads CASGDAWTGEQFF. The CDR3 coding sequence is TGCGCCAGCGGGGACGCTTGGACAGGCGAGCAGTTCTTC.

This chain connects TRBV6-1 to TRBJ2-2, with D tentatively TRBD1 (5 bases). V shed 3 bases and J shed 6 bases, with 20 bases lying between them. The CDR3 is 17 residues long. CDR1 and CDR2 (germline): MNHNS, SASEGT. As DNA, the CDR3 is TGTGCCAGCAGTGAGACAGATCTATGGCCCAAATCCGGGGAGCTGTTTTTT. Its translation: CASSETDLWPKSGELFF.

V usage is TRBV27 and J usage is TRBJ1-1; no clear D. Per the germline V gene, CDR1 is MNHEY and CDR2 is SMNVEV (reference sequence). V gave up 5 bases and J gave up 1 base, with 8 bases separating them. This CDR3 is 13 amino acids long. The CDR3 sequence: CASSINRNTEAFF. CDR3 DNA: TGTGCCAGCAGTATTAACAGGAACACTGAAGCTTTCTTT.

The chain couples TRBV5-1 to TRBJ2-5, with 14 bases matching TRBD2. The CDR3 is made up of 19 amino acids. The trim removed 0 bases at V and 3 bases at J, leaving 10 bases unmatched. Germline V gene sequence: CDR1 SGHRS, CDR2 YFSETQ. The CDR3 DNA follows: TGCGCCAGCAGCTTGGGACTAGCGGGAGGGCTTGGTTCAGAAGAGACCCAGTACTTC. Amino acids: CASSLGLAGGLGSEETQYF.

Here the CDR3 DNA reads TGTGCCTGCCAGGGACAGGGGGCGCGGGATACGCAGTATTTT. It specifies CACQGQGARDTQYF. The chain has TRBV30 and TRBJ2-3; 12 bases line up with TRBD1. Trimming at V came to 6 bases and at J to 6 bases, leaving 7 bases not matched to a gene. The CDR3 covers 14 residues. Germline V lookup: CDR1 GTSNPN, CDR2 SVGIG (reference sequence).

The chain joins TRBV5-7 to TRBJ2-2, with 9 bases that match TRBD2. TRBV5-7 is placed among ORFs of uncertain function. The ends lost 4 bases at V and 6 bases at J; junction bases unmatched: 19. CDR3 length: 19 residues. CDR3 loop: CASSLARGGGRVEAGELFF. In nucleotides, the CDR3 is TGTGCCAGCAGCCTCGCGAGGGGCGGCGGGAGGGTCGAAGCCGGGGAGCTGTTTTTT.

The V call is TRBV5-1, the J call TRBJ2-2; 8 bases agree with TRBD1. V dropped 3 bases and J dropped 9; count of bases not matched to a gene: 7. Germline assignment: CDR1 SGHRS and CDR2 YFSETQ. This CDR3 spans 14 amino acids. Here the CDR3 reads CASSSDRVNRELFF. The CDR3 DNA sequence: TGCGCCAGCAGCTCGGACAGGGTTAATCGGGAGCTGTTTTTT.

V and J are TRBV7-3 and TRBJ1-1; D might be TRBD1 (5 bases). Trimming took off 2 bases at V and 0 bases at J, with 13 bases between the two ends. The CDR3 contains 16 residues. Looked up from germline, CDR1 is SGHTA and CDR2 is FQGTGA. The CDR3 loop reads CASSLLGAGMNTEAFF. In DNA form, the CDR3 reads TGTGCCAGCAGCTTACTCGGGGCCGGGATGAACACTGAAGCTTTCTTT. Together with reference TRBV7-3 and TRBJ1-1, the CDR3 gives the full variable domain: GAGVSQTPSNKVTEKGKYVELRCDPISGHTALYWYRQSLGQGPEFLIYFQGTGAADDSGLPNDRFFAVRPEGSVSTLKIQRTERGDSAVYLCASSLLGAGMNTEAFFGQGTRLTVV.